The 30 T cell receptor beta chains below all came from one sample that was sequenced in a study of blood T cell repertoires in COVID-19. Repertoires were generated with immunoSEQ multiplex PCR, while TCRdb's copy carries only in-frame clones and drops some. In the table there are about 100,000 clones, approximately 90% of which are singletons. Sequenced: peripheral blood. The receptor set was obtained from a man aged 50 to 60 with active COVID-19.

In DNA, the CDR3 is TGTGCCAGCAGCTCCAAACAGGGAGGGGGGGCAGATACGCAGTATTTT. It yields the protein CASSSKQGGGADTQYF. The chain is built from TRBV5-4 and TRBJ2-3, with a possible D match to TRBD2 (7 bases). Germline-derived CDR1 and CDR2 are SGHNT and YYREEE (reference sequence). Between the trimmed V and J ends, which lost 3 bases and 4 bases, there was a span of 18 bases. The CDR3 consists of 16 residues.

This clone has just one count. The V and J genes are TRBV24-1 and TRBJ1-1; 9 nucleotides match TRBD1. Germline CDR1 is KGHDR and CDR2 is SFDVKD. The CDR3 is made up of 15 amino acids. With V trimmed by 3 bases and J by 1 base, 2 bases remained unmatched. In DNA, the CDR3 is TGTGCCACCAGTGATCCGACAGGGGGGAACACTGAAGCTTTCTTT. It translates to CATSDPTGGNTEAFF.

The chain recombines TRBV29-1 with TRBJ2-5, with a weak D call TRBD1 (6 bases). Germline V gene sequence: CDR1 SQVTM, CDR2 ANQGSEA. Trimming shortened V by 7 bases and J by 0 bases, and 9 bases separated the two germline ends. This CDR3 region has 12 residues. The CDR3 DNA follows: TGCAGCGGAGGACAGAACCAAGAGACCCAGTACTTC. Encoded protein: CSGGQNQETQYF.

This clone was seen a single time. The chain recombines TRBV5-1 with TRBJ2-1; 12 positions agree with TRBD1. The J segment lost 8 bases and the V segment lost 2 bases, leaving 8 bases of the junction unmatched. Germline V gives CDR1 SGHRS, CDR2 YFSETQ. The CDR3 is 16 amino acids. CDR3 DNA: TGCGCCAGCAGCTTCCGGGGACAGGGGGCGGCAGATGAGCAGTTCTTC. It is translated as CASSFRGQGAADEQFF.

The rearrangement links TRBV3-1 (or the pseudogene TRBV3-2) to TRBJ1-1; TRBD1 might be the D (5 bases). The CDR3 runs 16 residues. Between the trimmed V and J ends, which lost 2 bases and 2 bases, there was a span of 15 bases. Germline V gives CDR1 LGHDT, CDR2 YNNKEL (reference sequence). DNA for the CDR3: TGTGCCAGCAGCCAAACCCCGGGGCGGGGCAACACTGAAGCTTTCTTT. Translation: CASSQTPGRGNTEAFF.

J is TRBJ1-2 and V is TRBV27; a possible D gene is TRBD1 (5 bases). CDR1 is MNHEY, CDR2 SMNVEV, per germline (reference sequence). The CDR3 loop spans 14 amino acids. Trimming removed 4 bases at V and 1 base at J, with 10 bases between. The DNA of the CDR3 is TGTGCCAGCAGTTCTTACAGGCATAACTATGGCTACACCTTC. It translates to CASSSYRHNYGYTF.

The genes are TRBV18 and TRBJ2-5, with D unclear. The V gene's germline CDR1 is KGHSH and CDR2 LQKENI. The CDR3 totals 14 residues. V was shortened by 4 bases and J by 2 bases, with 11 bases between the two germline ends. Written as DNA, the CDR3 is TGTGCCAGCTCACGGAGCCTGACTCAAGAGACCCAGTACTTC. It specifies CASSRSLTQETQYF.

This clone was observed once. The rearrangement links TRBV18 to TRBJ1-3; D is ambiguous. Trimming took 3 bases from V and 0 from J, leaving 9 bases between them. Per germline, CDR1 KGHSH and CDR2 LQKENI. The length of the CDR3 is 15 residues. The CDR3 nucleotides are TGTGCCAGCTCACCGGGAGTGGACTCTGGAAACACCATATATTTT. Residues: CASSPGVDSGNTIYF.

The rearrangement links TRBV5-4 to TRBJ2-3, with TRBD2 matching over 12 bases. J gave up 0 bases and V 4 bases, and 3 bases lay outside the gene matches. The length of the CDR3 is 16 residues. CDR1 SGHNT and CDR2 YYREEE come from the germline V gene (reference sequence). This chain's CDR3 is CASSIGTSGSTDTQYF. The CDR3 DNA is TGTGCCAGCAGCATAGGGACTAGCGGGAGCACAGATACGCAGTATTTT.

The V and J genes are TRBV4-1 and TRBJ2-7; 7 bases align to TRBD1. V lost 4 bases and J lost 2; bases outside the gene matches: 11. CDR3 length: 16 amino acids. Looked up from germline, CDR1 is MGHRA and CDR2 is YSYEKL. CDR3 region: CASSLVTGDPPYEQYF. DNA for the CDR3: TGCGCCAGCAGCCTGGTTACAGGGGACCCCCCCTACGAGCAGTACTTC.

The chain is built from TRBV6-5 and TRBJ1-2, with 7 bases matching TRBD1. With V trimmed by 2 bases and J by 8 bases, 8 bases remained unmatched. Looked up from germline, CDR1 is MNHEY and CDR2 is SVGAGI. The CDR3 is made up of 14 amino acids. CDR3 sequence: CASSYDREVEGYTF. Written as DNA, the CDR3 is TGTGCCAGCAGTTACGACAGGGAGGTAGAGGGCTACACCTTC.

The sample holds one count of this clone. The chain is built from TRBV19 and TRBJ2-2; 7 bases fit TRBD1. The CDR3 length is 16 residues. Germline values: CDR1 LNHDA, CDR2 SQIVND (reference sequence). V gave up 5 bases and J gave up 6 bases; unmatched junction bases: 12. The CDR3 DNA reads TGTGCCAGTAGTTATCGTGGACAGGACACTTCCGGGGAGCTGTTTTTT. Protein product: CASSYRGQDTSGELFF.

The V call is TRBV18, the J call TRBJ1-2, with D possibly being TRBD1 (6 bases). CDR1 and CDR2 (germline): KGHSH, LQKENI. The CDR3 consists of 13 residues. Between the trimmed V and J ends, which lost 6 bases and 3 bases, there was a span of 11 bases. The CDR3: CASSPDRYYGYTF. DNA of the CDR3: TGTGCCAGCTCGCCCGACAGGTACTATGGCTACACCTTC.

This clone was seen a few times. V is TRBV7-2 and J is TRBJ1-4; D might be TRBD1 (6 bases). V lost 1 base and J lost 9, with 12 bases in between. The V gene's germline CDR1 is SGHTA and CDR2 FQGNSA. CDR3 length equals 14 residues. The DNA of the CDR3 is TGTGCCAGCAGCTTAGAGGGGGGGCCAAAAAAACTGTTTTTT. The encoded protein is CASSLEGGPKKLFF.

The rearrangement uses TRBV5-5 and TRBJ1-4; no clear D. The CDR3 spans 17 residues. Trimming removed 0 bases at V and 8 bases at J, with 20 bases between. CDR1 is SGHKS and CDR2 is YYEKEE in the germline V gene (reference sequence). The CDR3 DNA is TGTGCCAGCAGCTTGGGGTCGGGATTTCCAATACAGGAAAAACTGTTTTTT. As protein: CASSLGSGFPIQEKLFF.

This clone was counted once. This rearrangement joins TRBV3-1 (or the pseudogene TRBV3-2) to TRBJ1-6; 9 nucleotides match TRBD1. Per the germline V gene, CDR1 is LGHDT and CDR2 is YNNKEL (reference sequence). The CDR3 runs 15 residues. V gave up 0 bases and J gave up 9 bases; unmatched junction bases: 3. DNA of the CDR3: TGTGCCAGCAGCCAAGAACAGGGGGCGCGTTCACCCCTCCACTTT. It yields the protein CASSQEQGARSPLHF.

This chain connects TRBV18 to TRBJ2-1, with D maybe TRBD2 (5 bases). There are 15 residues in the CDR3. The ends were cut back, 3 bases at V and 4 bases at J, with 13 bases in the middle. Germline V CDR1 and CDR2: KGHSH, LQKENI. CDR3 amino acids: CASSPLEGGYNEQFF. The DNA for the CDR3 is TGTGCCAGCTCACCCCTTGAGGGTGGTTACAATGAGCAGTTCTTC.

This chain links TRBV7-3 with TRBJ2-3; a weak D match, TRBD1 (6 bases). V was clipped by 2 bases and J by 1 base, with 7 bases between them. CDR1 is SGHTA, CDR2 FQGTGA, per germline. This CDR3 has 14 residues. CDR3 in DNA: TGTGCCAGCAGCTTAGCAGGGGGCACAGATACGCAGTATTTT. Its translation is CASSLAGGTDTQYF.

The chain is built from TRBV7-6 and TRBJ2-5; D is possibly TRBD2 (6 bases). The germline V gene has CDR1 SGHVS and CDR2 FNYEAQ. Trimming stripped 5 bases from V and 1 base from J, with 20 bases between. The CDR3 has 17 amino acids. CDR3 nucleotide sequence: TGTGCCAGCAGCCGAGGGCTTCGGGGGAAATTCCAAGAGACCCAGTACTTC. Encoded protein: CASSRGLRGKFQETQYF.

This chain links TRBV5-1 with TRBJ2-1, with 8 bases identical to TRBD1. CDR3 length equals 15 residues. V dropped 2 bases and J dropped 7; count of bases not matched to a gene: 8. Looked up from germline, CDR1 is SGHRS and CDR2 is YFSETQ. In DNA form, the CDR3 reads TGCGCCAGCAGCTTCCAGGGGGCCTCGGGGAATGAGCAGTTCTTC. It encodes CASSFQGASGNEQFF.

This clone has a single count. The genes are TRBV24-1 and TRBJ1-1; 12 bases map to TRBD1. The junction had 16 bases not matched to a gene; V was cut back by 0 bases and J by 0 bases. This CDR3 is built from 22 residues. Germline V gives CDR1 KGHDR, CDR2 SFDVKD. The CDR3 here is CATSDLHKIKLGTGGVNTEAFF. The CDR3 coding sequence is TGTGCCACCAGTGATTTGCACAAAATTAAGCTTGGGACAGGGGGCGTGAACACTGAAGCTTTCTTT.

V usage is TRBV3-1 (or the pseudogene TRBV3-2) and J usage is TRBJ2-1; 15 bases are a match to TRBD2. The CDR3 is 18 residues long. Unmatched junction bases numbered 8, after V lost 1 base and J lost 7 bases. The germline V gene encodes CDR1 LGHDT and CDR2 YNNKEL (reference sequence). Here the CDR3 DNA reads TGTGCCAGCAGCCAAGGGACAAGGGGACTAGCGGGGGGTAATGAGCAGTTCTTC. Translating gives CASSQGTRGLAGGNEQFF.

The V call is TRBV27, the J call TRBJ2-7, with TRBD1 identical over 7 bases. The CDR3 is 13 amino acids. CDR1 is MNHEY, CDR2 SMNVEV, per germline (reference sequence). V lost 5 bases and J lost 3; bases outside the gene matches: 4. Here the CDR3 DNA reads TGTGCCAGCAGTCCTGACAGGGACTACGAGCAGTACTTC. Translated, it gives CASSPDRDYEQYF.

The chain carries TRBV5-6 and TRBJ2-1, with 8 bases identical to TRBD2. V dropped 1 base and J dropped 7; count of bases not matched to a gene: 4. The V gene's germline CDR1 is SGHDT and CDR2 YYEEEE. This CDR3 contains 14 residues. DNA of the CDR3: TGTGCCAGCAGCTTGAGCGGGGGCGGGAATGAGCAGTTCTTC. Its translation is CASSLSGGGNEQFF.

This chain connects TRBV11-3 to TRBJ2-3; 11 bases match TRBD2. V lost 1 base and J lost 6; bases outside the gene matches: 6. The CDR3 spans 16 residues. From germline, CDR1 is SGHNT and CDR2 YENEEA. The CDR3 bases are TGTGCCAGCAGCTTAGGTCTAGCGGGAGGAATTGATACGCAGTATTTT. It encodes CASSLGLAGGIDTQYF.

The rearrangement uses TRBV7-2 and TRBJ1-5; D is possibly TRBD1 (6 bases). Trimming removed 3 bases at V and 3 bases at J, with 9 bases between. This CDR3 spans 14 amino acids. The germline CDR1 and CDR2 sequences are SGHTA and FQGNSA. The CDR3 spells CASSLGAFNQPQHF. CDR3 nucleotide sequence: TGTGCCAGCAGCTTGGGGGCCTTCAATCAGCCCCAGCATTTT.

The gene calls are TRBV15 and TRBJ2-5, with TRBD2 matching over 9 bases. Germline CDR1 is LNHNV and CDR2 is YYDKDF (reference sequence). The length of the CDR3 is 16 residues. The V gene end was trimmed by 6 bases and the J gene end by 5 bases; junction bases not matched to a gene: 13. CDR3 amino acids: CATRIRLAEVQETQYF. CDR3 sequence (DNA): TGTGCCACCAGAATTCGACTAGCGGAGGTCCAGGAGACCCAGTACTTC.

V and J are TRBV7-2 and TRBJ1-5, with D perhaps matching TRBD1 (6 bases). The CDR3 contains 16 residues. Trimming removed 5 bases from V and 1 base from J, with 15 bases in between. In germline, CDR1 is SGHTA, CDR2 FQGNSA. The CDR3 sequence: CASSSEQGASNQPQHF. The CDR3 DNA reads TGTGCCAGCAGCAGTGAACAGGGTGCGAGCAATCAGCCCCAGCATTTT.

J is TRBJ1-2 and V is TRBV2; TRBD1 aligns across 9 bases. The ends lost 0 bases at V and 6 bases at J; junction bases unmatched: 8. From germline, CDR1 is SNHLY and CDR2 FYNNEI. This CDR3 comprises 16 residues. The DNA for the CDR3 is TGTGCCAGCAGTGAAGCGATTAGGGACAGGGCGAATGGCTACACCTTC. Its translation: CASSEAIRDRANGYTF.

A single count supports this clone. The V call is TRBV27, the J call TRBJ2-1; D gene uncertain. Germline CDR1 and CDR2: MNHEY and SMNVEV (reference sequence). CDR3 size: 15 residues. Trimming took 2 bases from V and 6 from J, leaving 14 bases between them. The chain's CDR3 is CASSLGNQIFNEQFF. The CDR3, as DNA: TGTGCCAGCAGTTTAGGCAACCAGATTTTCAATGAGCAGTTCTTC.